Presented here are 8 T cell receptor beta chains from one specimen sequenced in a study of blood T cell repertoires in COVID-19. TCRdb keeps only in-frame clones here, not all; method: immunoSEQ multiplex PCR. The profile shows 250,000 to 300,000 clones, around 80% of them singletons. Sequenced: PBMCs or T cells enriched from blood (not recorded which). The receptors originated from a man aged 25-45 years with acute COVID-19.

This sequence joins TRBV5-4 and TRBJ2-1; maybe TRBD2 (6 bases). V was shortened by 3 bases and J by 4 bases, with 20 bases between the two germline ends. The CDR3 runs 17 residues. Germline CDR1 is SGHNT and CDR2 is YYREEE (reference sequence). The CDR3 DNA follows: TGTGCCAGCAGCTCTTATTATTCGGCGGGATCATACAATGAGCAGTTCTTC. It specifies CASSSYYSAGSYNEQFF.

CDR3 protein: CASSFESRVNEKLFF. CDR3 nucleotides: TGTGCCAGTAGTTTCGAATCCAGGGTGAATGAAAAACTGTTTTTT. The chain has TRBV19 and TRBJ1-4; maybe TRBD1 (5 bases). This CDR3 comprises 15 residues. Germline values: CDR1 LNHDA, CDR2 SQIVND (reference sequence). Trimming shortened V by 5 bases and J by 5 bases, and 15 bases separated the two germline ends.

This sequence joins TRBV7-8 and TRBJ1-3; 9 nucleotides line up with TRBD1. V trimming: 5 bases; J trimming: 6 bases; junction bases outside the gene matches: 11. This CDR3 is built from 16 residues. The V gene's germline CDR1 is SGHVS and CDR2 FQNEAQ. Written as DNA, the CDR3 is TGTGCCAGCAGCCCACAAGGTGGACAGGGGTCAAACACCATATATTTT. Amino acid sequence: CASSPQGGQGSNTIYF.

The J gene is TRBJ1-2, the V gene TRBV28; TRBD1 might be the D (5 bases). The V end was cut by 3 bases, the J end by 2 bases, with 13 bases between. Germline V gives CDR1 MDHEN, CDR2 SYDVKM. The CDR3 runs 15 residues. The CDR3 protein is CASSFSKGANYGYTF. CDR3 DNA sequence: TGTGCCAGCAGTTTTAGTAAAGGGGCAAACTATGGCTACACCTTC.

The gene calls are TRBV4-1 and TRBJ2-1, with 9 positions matching TRBD1. V dropped 4 bases and J dropped 4; count of bases not matched to a gene: 5. The germline CDR1 and CDR2 sequences are MGHRA and YSYEKL. CDR3 length: 15 residues. The CDR3 coding sequence is TGCGCCAGCAGCCCGGGACAGGGCCCTTACAATGAGCAGTTCTTC. The encoded protein is CASSPGQGPYNEQFF.

The chain carries TRBV5-1 and TRBJ2-1; 11 bases fit TRBD2. With 4 bases clipped from V and 0 bases from J, the junction kept 3 bases outside the gene matches. The germline CDR1 and CDR2 sequences are SGHRS and YFSETQ. This CDR3 is 16 amino acids long. CDR3 sequence reads: CASSTSGRSSYNEQFF. The CDR3 coding sequence is TGCGCCAGCAGCACTAGCGGGAGAAGCTCCTACAATGAGCAGTTCTTC.

The V call is TRBV19, the J call TRBJ2-1; TRBD1 might be the D (6 bases). Germline CDR1 and CDR2: LNHDA and SQIVND (reference sequence). The V end was cut by 0 bases, the J end by 4 bases, with 13 bases between. The CDR3 sequence is 16 residues long. The CDR3 coding sequence is TGTGCCAGTAGTATAGAACAGGGACGGACATACAATGAGCAGTTCTTC. This encodes CASSIEQGRTYNEQFF.

The chain couples TRBV9 to TRBJ2-5; D remains ambiguous. Germline V lookup: CDR1 SGDLS, CDR2 YYNGEE. Trimming removed 4 bases from V and 5 bases from J, with 15 bases in between. The CDR3 runs 14 residues. CDR3 nucleotide sequence: TGTGCCAGCAGCATAGAAGGCGGTTTGGAGACCCAGTACTTC. It is translated as CASSIEGGLETQYF.